The source of this T cell receptor beta chain is a study of T cell repertoires in cytomegalovirus infection. At the level of the study: Well-studied HLA-B-restricted CMV epitopes were used in the study alongside recently identified HLA-C-restricted ones. CMV infection plus the matching HLA type was flagged by public TCR beta signatures.

About this clonotype itself: The antigen is unknown.

MiXCR was run by TCRdb on the reads, yielding one entry per CDR3 protein. The sample has over 250,000 distinct CDR3 sequences; 20% to 25% are singletons. Trimming cost V 0 bases and J 10 bases, with 12 bases left between them. The CDR3 has 13 residues. Germline lookup yields CDR1 SGHTA and CDR2 FQGNSA. Sequencing used cultured PBMCs, obtained from culture after CMV antigen stimulation. This clonotype was obtained from a human donor in good health (CMV status not recorded). Some clones in this sample may be carry-over from other donors' samples. The gene calls are TRBV7-2 and TRBJ1-1, with unresolved D. DNA of the CDR3: TGTGCCAGCAGCTTAGCTTCGGAGTCGGCAGCTTTCTTT. Its translation is CASSLASESAAFF. Looking up the rest from reference TRBV7-2 and TRBJ1-1 gives the full variable domain: GAGVSQSPSNKVTEKGKDVELRCDPISGHTALYWYRQSLGQGLEFLIYFQGNSAPDKSGLPSDRFSAERTGGSVSTLTIQRTQQEDSAVYLCASSLASESAAFFGQGTRLTVV.